This T cell receptor (beta chain) originates from a study of shared clonotypes between healthy human individuals. The V gene's germline CDR1 is SGHRS and CDR2 YFSETQ. CDR3 length: 15 residues. V lost 2 bases and J lost 1, with 9 bases in between. This clone was seen a single time. Sequenced by immunoSEQ multiplex PCR; TCRdb stores in-frame clones only, minus some. There are about a million clones in the sample; around 76% occur only once, and approximately 1.5% lies in the top ten. The sample consisted of memory CD4+ T cells sorted from blood. Subset noted: CD45RA-negative fraction. The TCR was taken from a man in his late teens or twenties in good health. The V gene is TRBV5-1, the J gene TRBJ1-4; D uncertain. CDR3 DNA: TGCGCCAGCAGCTTAGGGTCACGAACTAATGAAAAACTGTTTTTT. Encoded protein: CASSLGSRTNEKLFF.